This T cell receptor beta chain was sequenced in a study of CD8+ T cells in alopecia areata. General observations from the study: Baseline CD8+ expansion's link to response remains uncertain, as there was one nonresponder.

Remarks on this clone: Its antigen is not identified.

As to treatment: oral pan-JAK inhibitor, 5-10 mg twice daily. Lesional scalp punch biopsies and peripheral blood were collected from alopecia areata patients. This CDR3 is built from 14 residues. The germline V gene has CDR1 SQVTM and CDR2 ANQGSEA. V was clipped by 4 bases and J by 0 bases, with 12 bases between them. cDNA reverse transcribed from extracted RNA served as the sequencing template. Clones were sequenced by immunoSEQ multiplex PCR, and TCRdb holds only the in-frame ones, with some missing. Of about 200,000 clones listed, 55% to 70% were seen once; the top ten hold less than 4%. The chain couples TRBV29-1 to TRBJ2-5; D remains unclear. Specimen: CD4+ T cells sorted from blood, collected at week 4, from a patient treated with tofacitinib. This receptor was obtained from a human donor with alopecia areata. DNA of the CDR3: TGCAGCGTTGCAGACCGCTGGAACCAAGAGACCCAGTACTTC. This gives the protein CSVADRWNQETQYF.